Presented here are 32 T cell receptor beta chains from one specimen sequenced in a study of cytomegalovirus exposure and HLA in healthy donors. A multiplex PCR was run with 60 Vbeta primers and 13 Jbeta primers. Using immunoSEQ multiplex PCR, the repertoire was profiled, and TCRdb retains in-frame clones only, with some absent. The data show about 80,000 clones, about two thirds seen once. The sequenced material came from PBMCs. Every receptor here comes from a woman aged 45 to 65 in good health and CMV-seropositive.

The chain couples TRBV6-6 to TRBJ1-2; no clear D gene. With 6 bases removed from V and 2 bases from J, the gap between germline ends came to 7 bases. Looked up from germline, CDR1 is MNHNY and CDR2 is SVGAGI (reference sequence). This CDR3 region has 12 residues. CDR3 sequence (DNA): TGTGCCAGCAGCCCTAACAACTATGGCTACACCTTC. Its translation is CASSPNNYGYTF.

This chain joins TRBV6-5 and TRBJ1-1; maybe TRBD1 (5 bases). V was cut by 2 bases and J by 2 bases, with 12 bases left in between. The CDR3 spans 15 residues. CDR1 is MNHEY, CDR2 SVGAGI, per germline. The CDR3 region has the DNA TGTGCCAGCAGTTACAAGGGGAAGATAAACACTGAAGCTTTCTTT. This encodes CASSYKGKINTEAFF.

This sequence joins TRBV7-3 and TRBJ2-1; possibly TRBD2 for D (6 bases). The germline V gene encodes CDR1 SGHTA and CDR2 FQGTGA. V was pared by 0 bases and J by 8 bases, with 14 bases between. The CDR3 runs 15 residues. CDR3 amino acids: CASSLTGPSAYEQFF. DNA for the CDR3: TGTGCCAGCAGCTTAACCGGCCCTAGCGCTTATGAGCAGTTCTTC.

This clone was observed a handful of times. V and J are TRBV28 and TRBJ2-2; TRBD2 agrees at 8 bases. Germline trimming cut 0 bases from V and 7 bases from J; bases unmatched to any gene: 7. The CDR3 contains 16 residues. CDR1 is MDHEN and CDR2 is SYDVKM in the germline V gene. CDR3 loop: CASSLWRGASVGELFF. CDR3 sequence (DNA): TGTGCCAGCAGTTTATGGCGGGGGGCGTCGGTCGGGGAGCTGTTTTTT.

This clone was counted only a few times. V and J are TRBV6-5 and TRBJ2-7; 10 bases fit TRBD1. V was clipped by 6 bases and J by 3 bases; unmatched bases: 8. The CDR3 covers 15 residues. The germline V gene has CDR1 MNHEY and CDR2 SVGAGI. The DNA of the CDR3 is TGTGCCAGCAGCCCGAGACAGGGGGCTAACTACGAGCAGTACGTC. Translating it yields CASSPRQGANYEQYV.

The CDR3 is CASSAKMGGDGYTF. The DNA for the CDR3 is TGCGCCAGCAGCGCCAAAATGGGGGGAGATGGCTACACCTTC. The chain links TRBV4-1 to TRBJ1-2; a weak D match, TRBD1 (5 bases). V dropped 5 bases and J dropped 6 bases, with 16 bases sitting between them. The CDR3 is 14 amino acids. Per the germline V gene, CDR1 is MGHRA and CDR2 is YSYEKL.

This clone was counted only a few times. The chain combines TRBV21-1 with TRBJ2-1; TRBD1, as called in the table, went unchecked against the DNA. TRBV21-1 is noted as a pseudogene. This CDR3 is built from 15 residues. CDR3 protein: CASSPGQGGYNEQFF. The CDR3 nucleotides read TGTGCCAGCAGCCCCGGACAGGGGGGCTACAATGAGCAGTTCTTC.

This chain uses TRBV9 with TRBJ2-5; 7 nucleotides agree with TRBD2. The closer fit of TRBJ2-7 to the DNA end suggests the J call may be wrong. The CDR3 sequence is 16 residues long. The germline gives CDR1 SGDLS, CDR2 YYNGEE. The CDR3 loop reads CASSERLGGDYYEQYF. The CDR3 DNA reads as TGTGCCAGCAGCGAAAGGTTGGGGGGGGATTACTACGAGCAGTACTTC.

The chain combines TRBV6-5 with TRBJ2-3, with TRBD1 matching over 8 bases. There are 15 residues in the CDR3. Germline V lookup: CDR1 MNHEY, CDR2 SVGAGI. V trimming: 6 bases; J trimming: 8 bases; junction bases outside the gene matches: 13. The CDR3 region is CASSPDRVSMITQYF. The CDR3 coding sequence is TGTGCCAGCAGCCCGGACAGGGTATCAATGATTACGCAGTATTTT.

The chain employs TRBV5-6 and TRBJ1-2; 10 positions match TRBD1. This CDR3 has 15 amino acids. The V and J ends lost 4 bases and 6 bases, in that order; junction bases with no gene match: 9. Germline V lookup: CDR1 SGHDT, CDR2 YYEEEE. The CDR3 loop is CASSNPGQGTDGYTF. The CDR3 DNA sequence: TGTGCCAGCAGCAATCCGGGACAGGGGACCGATGGCTACACCTTC. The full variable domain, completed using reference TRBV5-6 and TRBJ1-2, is DAGVTQSPTHLIKTRGQQVTLRCSPKSGHDTVSWYQQALGQGPQFIFQYYEEEERQRGNFPDRFSGHQFPNYSSELNVNALLLGDSALYLCASSNPGQGTDGYTFGSGTRLTVV.

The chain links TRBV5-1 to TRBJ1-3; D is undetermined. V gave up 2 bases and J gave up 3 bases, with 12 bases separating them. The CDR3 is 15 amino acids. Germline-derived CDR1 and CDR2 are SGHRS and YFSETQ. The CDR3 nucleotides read TGCGCCAGCAGCTTAGACTTCCAAGGTGGAAACACCATATATTTT. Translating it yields CASSLDFQGGNTIYF.

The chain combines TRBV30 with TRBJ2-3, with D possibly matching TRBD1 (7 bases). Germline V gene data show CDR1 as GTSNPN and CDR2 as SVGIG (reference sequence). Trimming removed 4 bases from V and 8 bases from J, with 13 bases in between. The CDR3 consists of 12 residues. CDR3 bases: TGTGCCTGGACCCATCAGGGGGGTACGCAGTATTTT. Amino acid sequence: CAWTHQGGTQYF. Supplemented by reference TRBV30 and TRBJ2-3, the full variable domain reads SQTIHQWPATLVQPVGSPLSLECTVEGTSNPNLYWYRQAAGRGLQLLFYSVGIGQISSEVPQNLSASRPQDRQFILSSKKLLLSDSGFYLCAWTHQGGTQYFGPGTRLTVL.

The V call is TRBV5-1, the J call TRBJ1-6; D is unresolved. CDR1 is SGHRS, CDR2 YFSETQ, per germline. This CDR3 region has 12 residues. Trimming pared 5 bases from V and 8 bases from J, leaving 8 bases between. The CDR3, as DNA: TGCGCCAGCAGGGTAGCGGATTCACCCCTCCACTTT. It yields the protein CASRVADSPLHF.

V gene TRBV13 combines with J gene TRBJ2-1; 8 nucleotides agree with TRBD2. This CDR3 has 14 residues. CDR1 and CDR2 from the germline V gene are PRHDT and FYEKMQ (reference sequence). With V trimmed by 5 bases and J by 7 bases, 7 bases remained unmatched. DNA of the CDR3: TGTGCCAGCAGCAAAGGCGGGGGGCAGAATGAGCAGTTCTTC. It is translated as CASSKGGGQNEQFF.

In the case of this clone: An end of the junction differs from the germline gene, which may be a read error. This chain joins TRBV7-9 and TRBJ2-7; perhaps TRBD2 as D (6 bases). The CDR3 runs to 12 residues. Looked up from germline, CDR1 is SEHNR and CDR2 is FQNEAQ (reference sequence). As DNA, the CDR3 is TGTTCCAGCAGCGTGGGGGGTGGCGAGCAGTACTTC. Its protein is CSSSVGGGEQYF.

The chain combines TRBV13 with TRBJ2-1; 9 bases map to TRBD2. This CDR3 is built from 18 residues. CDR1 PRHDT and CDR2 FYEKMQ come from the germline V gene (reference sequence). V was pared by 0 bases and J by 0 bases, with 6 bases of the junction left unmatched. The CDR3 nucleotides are TGTGCCAGCAGCTTAGGACTAGCGGGTCAAAGCTCCTACAATGAGCAGTTCTTC. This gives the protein CASSLGLAGQSSYNEQFF. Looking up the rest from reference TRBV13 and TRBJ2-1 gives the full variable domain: AAGVIQSPRHLIKEKRETATLKCYPIPRHDTVYWYQQGPGQDPQFLISFYEKMQSDKGSIPDRFSAQQFSDYHSELNMSSLELGDSALYFCASSLGLAGQSSYNEQFFGPGTRLTVL.

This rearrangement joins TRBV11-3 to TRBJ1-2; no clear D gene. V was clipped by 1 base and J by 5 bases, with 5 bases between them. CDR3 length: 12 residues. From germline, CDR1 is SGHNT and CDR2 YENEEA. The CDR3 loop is CASSLGGYGYTF. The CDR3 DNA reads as TGTGCCAGCAGCTTAGGAGGGTATGGCTACACCTTC.

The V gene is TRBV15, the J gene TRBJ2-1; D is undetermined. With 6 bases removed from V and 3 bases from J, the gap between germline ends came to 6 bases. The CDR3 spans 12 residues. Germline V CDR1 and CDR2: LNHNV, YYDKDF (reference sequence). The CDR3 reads CATSSNYNEQFF. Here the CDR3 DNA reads TGTGCCACCAGTAGCAACTACAATGAGCAGTTCTTC.

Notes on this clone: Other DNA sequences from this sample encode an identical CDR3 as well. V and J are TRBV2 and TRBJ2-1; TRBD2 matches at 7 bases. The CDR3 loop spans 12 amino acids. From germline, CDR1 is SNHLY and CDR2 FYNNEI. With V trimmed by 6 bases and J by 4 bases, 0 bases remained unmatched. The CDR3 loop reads CASRAGYNEQFF. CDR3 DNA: TGTGCCAGCAGAGCGGGGTACAATGAGCAGTTCTTC.

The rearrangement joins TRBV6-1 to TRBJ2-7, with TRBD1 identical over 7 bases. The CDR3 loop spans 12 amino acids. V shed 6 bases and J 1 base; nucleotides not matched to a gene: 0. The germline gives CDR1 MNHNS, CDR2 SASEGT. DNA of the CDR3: TGTGCCAGCAGGGACAGGTCCTACGAGCAGTACTTC. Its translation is CASRDRSYEQYF.

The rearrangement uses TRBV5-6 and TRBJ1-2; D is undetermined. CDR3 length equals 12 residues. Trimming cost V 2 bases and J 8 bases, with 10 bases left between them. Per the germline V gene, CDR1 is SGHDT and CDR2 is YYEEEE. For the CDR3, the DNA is TGTGCCAGCAGCTTCGGGGTCCGAGGCTACACCTTC. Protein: CASSFGVRGYTF.

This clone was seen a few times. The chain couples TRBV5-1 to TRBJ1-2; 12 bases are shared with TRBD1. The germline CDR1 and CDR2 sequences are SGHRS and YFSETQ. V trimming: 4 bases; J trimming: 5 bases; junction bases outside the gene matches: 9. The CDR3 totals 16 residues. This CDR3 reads CASSPGTGGVGYGYTF. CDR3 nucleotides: TGCGCCAGCAGCCCAGGGACAGGGGGCGTTGGATATGGCTACACCTTC.

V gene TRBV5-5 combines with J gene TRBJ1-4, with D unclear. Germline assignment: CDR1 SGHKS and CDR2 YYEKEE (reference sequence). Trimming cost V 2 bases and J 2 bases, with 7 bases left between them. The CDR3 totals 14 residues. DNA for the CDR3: TGTGCCAGCAGCTTAGAGTGGACTAATGAAAAACTGTTTTTT. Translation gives CASSLEWTNEKLFF.

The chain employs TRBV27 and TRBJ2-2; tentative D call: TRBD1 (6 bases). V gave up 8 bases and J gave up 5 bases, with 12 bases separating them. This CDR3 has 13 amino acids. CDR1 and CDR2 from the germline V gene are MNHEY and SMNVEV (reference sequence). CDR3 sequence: CASGHRDTGELFF. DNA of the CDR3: TGTGCCAGCGGACACAGGGATACCGGGGAGCTGTTTTTT.

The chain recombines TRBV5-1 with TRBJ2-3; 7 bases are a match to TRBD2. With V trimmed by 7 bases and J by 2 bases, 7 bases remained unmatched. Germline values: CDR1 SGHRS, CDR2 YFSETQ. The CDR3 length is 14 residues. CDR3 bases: TGCGCCAGCCAGGCAGGGAGGGCCACAGATACGCAGTATTTT. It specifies CASQAGRATDTQYF.

CDR3 loop: CASSYSNAGTGYTF. CDR3 DNA sequence: TGTGCCAGCAGTTACTCGAATGCAGGGACAGGCTACACCTTC. The chain carries TRBV6-5 and TRBJ1-2; a weak D match, TRBD1 (6 bases). Trimming pared 0 bases from V and 8 bases from J, leaving 13 bases between. Germline CDR1 is MNHEY and CDR2 is SVGAGI. This CDR3 is 14 amino acids long.

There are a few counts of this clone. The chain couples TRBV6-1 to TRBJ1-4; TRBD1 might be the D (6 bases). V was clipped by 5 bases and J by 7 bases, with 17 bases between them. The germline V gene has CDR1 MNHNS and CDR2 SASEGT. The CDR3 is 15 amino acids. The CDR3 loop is CASSRLGGSGEKLFF. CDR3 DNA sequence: TGTGCCAGCAGTCGCCTAGGGGGATCAGGTGAAAAACTGTTTTTT.

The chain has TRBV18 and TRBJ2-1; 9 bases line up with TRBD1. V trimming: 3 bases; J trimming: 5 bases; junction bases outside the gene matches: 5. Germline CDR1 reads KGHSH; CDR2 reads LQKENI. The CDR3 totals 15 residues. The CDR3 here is CASSPTGTGNNEQFF. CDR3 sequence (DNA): TGTGCCAGCTCACCGACCGGGACAGGGAACAATGAGCAGTTCTTC.

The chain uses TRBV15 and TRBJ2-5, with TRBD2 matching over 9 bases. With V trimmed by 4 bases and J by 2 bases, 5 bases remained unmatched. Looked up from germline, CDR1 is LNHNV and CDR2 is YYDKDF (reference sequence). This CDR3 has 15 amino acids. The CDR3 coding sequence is TGTGCCACCAGCACACAGCGGGGGGCGCAAGAGACCCAGTACTTC. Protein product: CATSTQRGAQETQYF.

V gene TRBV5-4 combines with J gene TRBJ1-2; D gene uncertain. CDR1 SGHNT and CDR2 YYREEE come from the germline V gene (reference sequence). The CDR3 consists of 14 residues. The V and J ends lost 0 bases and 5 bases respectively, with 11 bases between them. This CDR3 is CASSLGAGTYGYTF. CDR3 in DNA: TGTGCCAGCAGCTTGGGGGCAGGAACGTATGGCTACACCTTC.

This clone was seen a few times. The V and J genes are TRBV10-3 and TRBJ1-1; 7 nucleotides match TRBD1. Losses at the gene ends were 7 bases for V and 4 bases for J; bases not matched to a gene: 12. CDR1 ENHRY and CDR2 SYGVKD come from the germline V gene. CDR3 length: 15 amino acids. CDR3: CAITPGQPVSTEAFF. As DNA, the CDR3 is TGTGCCATCACCCCGGGACAGCCCGTGAGCACTGAAGCTTTCTTT.

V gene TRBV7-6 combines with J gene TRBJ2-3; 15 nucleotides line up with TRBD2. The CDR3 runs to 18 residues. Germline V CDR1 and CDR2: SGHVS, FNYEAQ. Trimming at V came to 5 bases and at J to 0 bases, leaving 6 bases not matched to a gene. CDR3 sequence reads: CASSRWTSGGASTDTQYF. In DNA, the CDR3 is TGTGCCAGCAGCCGATGGACTAGCGGGGGGGCGAGCACAGATACGCAGTATTTT.